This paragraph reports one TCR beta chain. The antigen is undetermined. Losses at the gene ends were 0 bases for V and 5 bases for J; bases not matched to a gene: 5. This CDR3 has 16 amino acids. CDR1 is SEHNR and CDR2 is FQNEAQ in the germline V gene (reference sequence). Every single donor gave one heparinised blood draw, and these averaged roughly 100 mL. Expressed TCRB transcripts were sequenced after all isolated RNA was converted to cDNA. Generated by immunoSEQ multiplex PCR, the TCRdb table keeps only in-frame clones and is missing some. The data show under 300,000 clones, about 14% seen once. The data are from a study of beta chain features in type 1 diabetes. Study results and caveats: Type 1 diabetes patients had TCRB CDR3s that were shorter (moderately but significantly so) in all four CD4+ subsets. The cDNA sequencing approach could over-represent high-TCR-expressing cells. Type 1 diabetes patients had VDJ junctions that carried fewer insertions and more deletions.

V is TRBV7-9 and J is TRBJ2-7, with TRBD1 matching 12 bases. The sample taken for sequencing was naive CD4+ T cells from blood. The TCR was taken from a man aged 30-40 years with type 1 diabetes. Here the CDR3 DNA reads TGTGCCAGCAGCTTAGCGGGGACAGGGGGCAGGAACGAGCAGTACTTC. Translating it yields CASSLAGTGGRNEQYF.